The 9 T cell receptor beta chains listed next were all sequenced from one sample in a study of blood T cell repertoires in COVID-19. TCRdb keeps only in-frame clones here, not all; method: immunoSEQ multiplex PCR. The table lists about 120,000 clones, around nine tenths of them singletons. Sequenced input: peripheral blood. These receptors were collected from a man in his forties with acute or convalescent COVID-19.

This clone showed up just a few times. The chain recombines TRBV12-3 or TRBV12-4 with TRBJ2-7; tentative D call: TRBD2 (6 bases). V was trimmed by 7 bases and J by 6 bases, leaving 16 bases between them. This CDR3 has 13 residues. CDR3: CASTPGVGREQYF. The CDR3 region has the DNA TGTGCCAGCACGCCGGGAGTAGGACGCGAGCAGTACTTC.

The chain has TRBV25-1 and TRBJ1-1; D perhaps matches TRBD1 (6 bases). Germline CDR1 and CDR2: MGHDK and SYGVNS. V shed 5 bases and J shed 10 bases, with 17 bases lying between them. The CDR3 totals 13 residues. CDR3 protein: CASSTTGFWAAFF. CDR3 DNA sequence: TGTGCCAGCAGTACTACAGGGTTTTGGGCAGCTTTCTTT.

The chain recombines TRBV30 with TRBJ1-5, with a tentative D call TRBD1 (6 bases). V lost 0 bases to trimming and J lost 7 bases, with 13 bases between them. The CDR3 has 14 residues. The germline V gene encodes CDR1 GTSNPN and CDR2 SVGIG (reference sequence). The CDR3, as DNA: TGTGCCTGGAGTGTCGAGGGGGTTTGGCAGCCCCAGCATTTT. Protein sequence: CAWSVEGVWQPQHF.

The chain combines TRBV7-3 with TRBJ1-3; D is uncertain. CDR1 and CDR2 (germline): SGHTA, FQGTGA. Trimming pared 5 bases from V and 1 base from J, leaving 9 bases between. This CDR3 has 14 amino acids. In DNA form, the CDR3 reads TGTGCCAGCAGCGATTCAGGTTCTGGAAACACCATATATTTT. Translation gives CASSDSGSGNTIYF.

The chain carries TRBV5-1 and TRBJ2-7, with 12 positions matching TRBD2. J was trimmed by 2 bases and V by 5 bases; bases with no gene match: 2. This CDR3 has 14 amino acids. The germline gives CDR1 SGHRS, CDR2 YFSETQ. CDR3 residues: CASRGLAGTYEQYF. Here the CDR3 DNA reads TGCGCCAGCAGAGGACTAGCGGGGACCTACGAGCAGTACTTC.

This clone showed up many times. Here the CDR3 reads CASSYRQGGYTEAFF. DNA for the CDR3: TGTGCCAGCAGTTACCGACAGGGGGGGTACACTGAAGCTTTCTTT. This chain links TRBV6-5 with TRBJ1-1, with 9 bases identical to TRBD1. This CDR3 is 15 amino acids long. V dropped 2 bases and J dropped 3; count of bases not matched to a gene: 4. Germline V CDR1 and CDR2: MNHEY, SVGAGI.

This rearrangement joins TRBV2 to TRBJ2-5, with 9 nucleotides matching TRBD2. The CDR3 totals 15 residues. Germline V lookup: CDR1 SNHLY, CDR2 FYNNEI. V shed 8 bases, J shed 1 base, and the junction held 8 bases outside the gene matches. CDR3 in amino acids: CASWRLAVLQETQYF. CDR3 bases: TGTGCCAGCTGGCGACTAGCGGTGCTCCAAGAGACCCAGTACTTC.

There are a few counts of this clone. The chain joins TRBV6-5 to TRBJ1-2; the D gene is possibly TRBD1 (6 bases). Germline-derived CDR1 and CDR2 are MNHEY and SVGAGI. Trimming took off 2 bases at V and 8 bases at J, with 15 bases between the two ends. The CDR3 spans 14 residues. In nucleotides, the CDR3 is TGTGCCAGCAGTTACACTAGGGGGGGCACGGGCTACACCTTC. Amino acids: CASSYTRGGTGYTF.

The V and J genes are TRBV4-1 and TRBJ2-3, with 7 bases matching TRBD2. Trimming at V came to 6 bases and at J to 6 bases, leaving 6 bases not matched to a gene. The CDR3 is made up of 13 amino acids. CDR1 and CDR2 from the germline V gene are MGHRA and YSYEKL. The CDR3 loop reads CASRGGPADTQYF. DNA for the CDR3: TGCGCCAGCAGGGGAGGGCCGGCGGATACGCAGTATTTT.